The 7 T cell receptor beta chains below were found in one sample sequenced in a study of CD8+CD57+ T cells in acquired aplastic anemia. All sequencing subjects had displayed CD8+CD57+ cell expansion on flow cytometry. The use of genomic DNA as template underpinned the TCR beta VDJ and CDR3 profiling. MiXCR, applied by TCRdb to the reads, yields one record per CDR3 protein. There are 450,000 to 550,000 distinct CDR3 sequences in the sample; under 40% occur only once, and 0.82% lies in the top ten. Material: sorted CD4+, CD8+, or CD8+CD57+ T cells (not recorded which) from PBMCs. The receptors were gathered from a human donor with aplastic anemia.

For this clonotype: The germline gene is not matched at one end of the junction; a read error may be the cause. This chain connects TRBV5-1 to TRBJ2-3, with a weak D call TRBD1 (6 bases). The CDR3 is 15 residues long. Germline-derived CDR1 and CDR2 are SGHRS and YFSETQ. CDR3 residues: CASSLQGSGTDMQYF. The DNA of the CDR3 is TGCGCCAGCAGTTTACAGGGATCGGGCACAGATATGCAGTATTTT.

This clonotype was counted once. Possible read error: a much larger clone is one base away. V is TRBV12-3 or TRBV12-4 and J is TRBJ1-2; TRBD1 matches at 7 bases. The ends lost 6 bases at V and 4 bases at J; junction bases unmatched: 14. The CDR3 consists of 16 residues. The CDR3 DNA follows: TGTGCCAGCAGACCAACCGGGACAGCCTTTACCTATGGCTACACCTTC. Translated, it gives CASRPTGTAFTYGYTF.

V and J are TRBV25-1 and TRBJ1-2, with D maybe TRBD1 (6 bases). Trimming pared 6 bases from V and 3 bases from J, leaving 17 bases between. The CDR3 is 15 amino acids. The V gene's germline CDR1 is MGHDK and CDR2 SYGVNS. This CDR3 is CASRPLGGVHYGYTF. CDR3 in DNA: TGTGCCAGCAGACCCTTAGGGGGTGTTCACTATGGCTACACCTTC.

The chain combines TRBV25-1 with TRBJ1-4; D gene unclear. V shed 3 bases and J shed 1 base, with 6 bases lying between them. The CDR3 covers 14 residues. The germline V gene has CDR1 MGHDK and CDR2 SYGVNS. CDR3 region: CASSEHKTNEKLFF. For the CDR3, the DNA is TGTGCCAGCAGTGAGCATAAAACTAATGAAAAACTGTTTTTT. Filled out from reference TRBV25-1 and TRBJ1-4, the complete variable domain reads EADIYQTPRYLVIGTGKKITLECSQTMGHDKMYWYQQDPGMELHLIHYSYGVNSTEKGDLSSESTVSRIRTEHFPLTLESARPSHTSQYLCASSEHKTNEKLFFGSGTQLSVL.

Ten or more counts support this clonotype. The rearrangement uses TRBV11-1 and TRBJ2-7; 9 bases are shared with TRBD1. The CDR3 covers 16 residues. Germline trimming cut 1 base from V and 6 bases from J; bases unmatched to any gene: 10. CDR1 and CDR2 from the germline V gene are SGHAT and FQDESV (reference sequence). CDR3 DNA sequence: TGTGCCAGCAGCTTAGAGGTTTTGGGACAGGGCCGCGAGCAGTACTTC. Protein: CASSLEVLGQGREQYF.

There are many counts of this clonotype. The V gene is TRBV14, the J gene TRBJ1-2; the D gene is possibly TRBD1 (5 bases). The germline gives CDR1 SGHDN, CDR2 FVKESK. With 0 bases removed from V and 4 bases from J, the gap between germline ends came to 9 bases. This CDR3 is built from 14 residues. CDR3: CASSQETEIYGYTF. CDR3 nucleotide sequence: TGTGCCAGCAGCCAAGAGACAGAGATCTATGGCTACACCTTC.

This clonotype showed up many times. The chain carries TRBV15 and TRBJ1-6; D is uncertain. V gave up 0 bases and J gave up 10 bases, with 13 bases separating them. Germline V gives CDR1 LNHNV, CDR2 YYDKDF (reference sequence). The CDR3 has 15 amino acids. CDR3 bases: TGTGCCACCAGCAGAGACCCTTTAGACGAGTCACCCCTCCACTTT. Translation: CATSRDPLDESPLHF.